This TCR beta chain was obtained from a study of cytomegalovirus exposure and HLA in healthy donors. Turning to the study itself: The study's early data release held 80 million to 95 million unique TCRs from HLA-typed donors.

On this clone itself: Antigen: not known.

CDR1 is SGHNT, CDR2 YENEEA, per germline. The CDR3 has 17 residues. V gave up 0 bases and J gave up 6 bases; unmatched junction bases: 6. The study's findings and limits: Relative to equally common others, HLA-associated TCR beta chains showed greater clonal expansion in a later analysis. Previous analysis showed most TCR beta V segments were productive about 87% or about 30% of the time.

PCR involved 60 Vbeta and 13 Jbeta primers. Using immunoSEQ multiplex PCR, the repertoire was profiled, and TCRdb retains in-frame clones only, with some absent. The sample consists of approximately 61,000 clones, more than 70% of them appearing once. Nominal health characterized the donors when sampled, though unrecorded immune exposures were likely. The chain couples TRBV11-3 to TRBJ2-1; 12 bases align to TRBD2. Input material: PBMCs. This TCR was recovered from a man aged 50 to 59 in good health and CMV-seropositive. The CDR3 loop is CASSLEASGGAANEQFF. In DNA form, the CDR3 reads TGTGCCAGCAGCTTAGAAGCTAGCGGGGGGGCGGCCAATGAGCAGTTCTTC.